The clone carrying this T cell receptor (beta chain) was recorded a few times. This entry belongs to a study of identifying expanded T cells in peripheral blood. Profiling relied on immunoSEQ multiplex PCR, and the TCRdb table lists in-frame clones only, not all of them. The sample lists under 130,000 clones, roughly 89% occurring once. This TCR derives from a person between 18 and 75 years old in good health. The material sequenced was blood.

The CDR3 loop is CASRRTGADTQYF. The CDR3 region has the DNA TGTGCCAGCAGGAGGACAGGGGCAGATACGCAGTATTTT. The chain carries TRBV27 and TRBJ2-3, with 9 nucleotides matching TRBD1. Germline values: CDR1 MNHEY, CDR2 SMNVEV (reference sequence). The CDR3 extends over 13 amino acids. The V and J ends lost 6 bases and 4 bases, in that order; junction bases with no gene match: 2.